The rows below give T cell receptor beta chains drawn from one sample of a study of T cells in Graves' hyperthyroidism and ophthalmopathy. TCRdb reprocessed the multiplex PCR reads via MiXCR and lists one record per CDR3 protein. The sample comprises roughly 500,000 distinct CDR3 sequences, 40% to 50% of which are singletons, and about 45% rests with the top ten. Material for sequencing was peripheral blood or thyroid tissue (not recorded which). These receptors were taken from an adult woman with Graves' disease, either hyperthyroidism or ophthalmopathy (not recorded which). Each CDR3 is given with its conserved first and last residue. The D gene is left open where the match is weak. The size of a clone is reported for some rows only, either as once, few or many, or as a class for expanded clones.

cdr3_nt: TGCAGTGCTAGAGATCCCTTGAAGGACTATGGCTACACCTTC
cdr3_aa: CSARDPLKDYGYTF
d_call: .
clone_size: many
j_call: TRBJ1-2
v_call: TRBV20-1

cdr3_nt: TGCAGTGCTAGTGATGCTGGGGGGTTCACTGAAGCTTTC
cdr3_aa: CSASDAGGFTEAF
d_call: .
clone_size: .
j_call: TRBJ2-6
v_call: TRBV20-1

cdr3_nt: TGCAGTGCTAGAGTCGATGTCCTCCGAGGGCGGTCCTATAATTCACCCCTCCACTTT
cdr3_aa: CSARVDVLRGRSYNSPLHF
d_call: .
clone_size: many
j_call: TRBJ1-6
v_call: TRBV20-1

cdr3_nt: TGTGCTAGAGATTTTAAGGGGACGAACACTGAAGCTTTCTTT
cdr3_aa: CARDFKGTNTEAFF
d_call: .
clone_size: .
j_call: TRBJ1-1
v_call: TRBV2

cdr3_nt: TGCAGCGTTGAAAGGTGGTCGCACCAAGAGACCCAGTACTTC
cdr3_aa: CSVERWSHQETQYF
d_call: .
clone_size: many
j_call: TRBJ2-5
v_call: TRBV29-1

cdr3_nt: TGTGCCAGTAGTATAAGGTCGGCAGCAGCCAGGTCCACTGAAGCTTTCTTT
cdr3_aa: CASSIRSAAARSTEAFF
d_call: .
clone_size: .
j_call: TRBJ1-1
v_call: TRBV19

cdr3_nt: TGTGCCAGCACCCCCGGGACCGCTTCCTACGAGCAGTACTTC
cdr3_aa: CASTPGTASYEQYF
d_call: .
clone_size: .
j_call: TRBJ2-7
v_call: TRBV28

cdr3_nt: TGTGCCAGCAGCTACGAAGGACAGGACTATGGCTACACCTTC
cdr3_aa: CASSYEGQDYGYTF
d_call: TRBD1
clone_size: .
j_call: TRBJ1-2
v_call: TRBV7-9

cdr3_nt: TGTGCCATCAGTTCACAAGGGACAGTGAATGGCTACACCTTC
cdr3_aa: CAISSQGTVNGYTF
d_call: TRBD1
clone_size: .
j_call: TRBJ1-2
v_call: TRBV10-3

cdr3_nt: TGTGCCAGCAGCTTCTCGACAGGGGGCAAAATGCAGACCCAGTACTTC
cdr3_aa: CASSFSTGGKMQTQYF
d_call: TRBD1
clone_size: .
j_call: TRBJ2-5
v_call: TRBV13

cdr3_nt: TGTGCCAGCAGCCAAGGTAGCGGGAGGGCCGGGGAGACCCAGTACTTC
cdr3_aa: CASSQGSGRAGETQYF
d_call: TRBD2
clone_size: many
j_call: TRBJ2-5
v_call: TRBV3-1

cdr3_nt: TGCAGCAGTGAAGGGGAGGCGGGCGAGCAGTACTTC
cdr3_aa: CSSEGEAGEQYF
d_call: .
clone_size: .
j_call: TRBJ2-7
v_call: TRBV29-1

cdr3_nt: TGCGCCAGCAGCTTCTCGACAGGGTATGGCTACGCCTTC
cdr3_aa: CASSFSTGYGYAF
d_call: TRBD1
clone_size: .
j_call: TRBJ1-2
v_call: TRBV5-1

cdr3_nt: TGTGCCAGCAGCCCCCCGGCTTTGAGCGTTCCTACGGACACCTTC
cdr3_aa: CASSPPALSVPTDTF
d_call: .
clone_size: many
j_call: TRBJ1-2
v_call: TRBV6-6

cdr3_nt: TGTGCCAGTAGTCCCCAGGGGGATGGCAATCAGCCCCAGCATTTT
cdr3_aa: CASSPQGDGNQPQHF
d_call: TRBD1
clone_size: many
j_call: TRBJ1-5
v_call: TRBV19

cdr3_nt: TGTGCCAGCAGCTTTAACAGGGGAGAGACCCAGTACTTC
cdr3_aa: CASSFNRGETQYF
d_call: TRBD1
clone_size: .
j_call: TRBJ2-5
v_call: TRBV7-2

cdr3_nt: TGTGCCAGCAGCGATAGCGGGGACAGCTCCTACGAGCAGTACTTC
cdr3_aa: CASSDSGDSSYEQYF
d_call: .
clone_size: .
j_call: TRBJ2-7
v_call: TRBV13

cdr3_nt: TGTGCCAGCAGTGGGGTAGGGTTCTATCAGCCCCAGCATTTT
cdr3_aa: CASSGVGFYQPQHF
d_call: .
clone_size: many
j_call: TRBJ1-5
v_call: TRBV7-9

cdr3_nt: TGTGCCAGCAGCATCTACGAGCAGTACTTC
cdr3_aa: CASSIYEQYF
d_call: .
clone_size: .
j_call: TRBJ2-7
v_call: TRBV2

cdr3_nt: TGTGCCAGCAGTTTAACGGGGAGGGGGACCCAGTACTTC
cdr3_aa: CASSLTGRGTQYF
d_call: TRBD2
clone_size: few
j_call: TRBJ2-5
v_call: TRBV28

cdr3_nt: TGTGCCAGCAGTTTTTGGCAGGGGGGGCCAGGTCAGCCCCAGCATTTT
cdr3_aa: CASSFWQGGPGQPQHF
d_call: TRBD1
clone_size: .
j_call: TRBJ1-5
v_call: TRBV7-2

cdr3_nt: TGTGCCAGCAGTTCCCCGGAGTTACTTGGCTACACCTTC
cdr3_aa: CASSSPELLGYTF
d_call: .
clone_size: .
j_call: TRBJ1-2
v_call: TRBV25-1

cdr3_nt: TGCAGCCCCAGTGTACAGGGAGGGAACACTGAAGCTTTCTTT
cdr3_aa: CSPSVQGGNTEAFF
d_call: .
clone_size: once
j_call: TRBJ1-1
v_call: TRBV29-1

cdr3_nt: TGTGCCAGCAGTGTAGAGTGGTGGGAGCAGTTCTTC
cdr3_aa: CASSVEWWEQFF
d_call: .
clone_size: .
j_call: TRBJ2-1
v_call: TRBV2

cdr3_nt: TGCGCCAGCAGTGACAGGGCGGGGGGCAATCAGCCCCAGCATTTT
cdr3_aa: CASSDRAGGNQPQHF
d_call: .
clone_size: few
j_call: TRBJ1-5
v_call: TRBV10-2

cdr3_nt: TGTGCCAGCGCTCCCAGTCGGACTGGAGGGTTCACCGGGGAGCTGTTTTTT
cdr3_aa: CASAPSRTGGFTGELFF
d_call: .
clone_size: few
j_call: TRBJ2-2
v_call: TRBV28

cdr3_nt: TGTGCCAGCAGCTCCTCGGGGTCTGCAACTAATGAAAAACTGTTTTTT
cdr3_aa: CASSSSGSATNEKLFF
d_call: .
clone_size: .
j_call: TRBJ1-4
v_call: TRBV7-8

cdr3_nt: TGTGCCAGCAGCTTAGATTTGGGGGGTTCCGGGGAGCTGTTTTTT
cdr3_aa: CASSLDLGGSGELFF
d_call: .
clone_size: .
j_call: TRBJ2-2
v_call: TRBV11-2

cdr3_nt: TGTGCCAGCAGTGAATATACCGGAGTTGAAGAGACCCAGTACTTC
cdr3_aa: CASSEYTGVEETQYF
d_call: .
clone_size: .
j_call: TRBJ2-5
v_call: TRBV25-1

cdr3_nt: TGTGCCAGCAGGAATACAGTTAACTATGGCTACACCTTC
cdr3_aa: CASRNTVNYGYTF
d_call: .
clone_size: .
j_call: TRBJ1-2
v_call: TRBV28

cdr3_nt: TGTGCCAGCTCTCGGACTAGCGGAACAGGGGATACGCAGTATTTT
cdr3_aa: CASSRTSGTGDTQYF
d_call: TRBD2
clone_size: .
j_call: TRBJ2-3
v_call: TRBV6-5

cdr3_nt: TGTGCCAGCAGAATCAGAGATCAGCCCCAGCATTTT
cdr3_aa: CASRIRDQPQHF
d_call: .
clone_size: many
j_call: TRBJ1-5
v_call: TRBV28

cdr3_nt: TGTGCCAGCAGTCCCGGACAGGCGACTAACTATGGCTACACCTTC
cdr3_aa: CASSPGQATNYGYTF
d_call: TRBD1
clone_size: many
j_call: TRBJ1-2
v_call: TRBV6-5

cdr3_nt: TGTGCCAGCTCACCACGGGGAGGGCTCCATCAGCCCCAGCATTTT
cdr3_aa: CASSPRGGLHQPQHF
d_call: .
clone_size: once
j_call: TRBJ1-5
v_call: TRBV19

cdr3_nt: TGCAGTGCTACCTCAGGGGGACAGCCCCAGCGGACCCAGTACTTC
cdr3_aa: CSATSGGQPQRTQYF
d_call: TRBD1
clone_size: many
j_call: TRBJ2-5
v_call: TRBV20-1

cdr3_nt: TGTGCCAGCAGCACGGGACCCCAAGAGACCCAGTACTTC
cdr3_aa: CASSTGPQETQYF
d_call: .
clone_size: .
j_call: TRBJ2-5
v_call: TRBV13

cdr3_nt: TGTGCCAGCAGCAGAGGTAGTGGCTACACCTTC
cdr3_aa: CASSRGSGYTF
d_call: .
clone_size: many
j_call: TRBJ1-2
v_call: TRBV6-5

cdr3_nt: TGTGCCAGCAGTCTCGGGACAGCTGAAGCTTTC
cdr3_aa: CASSLGTAEAF
d_call: TRBD1
clone_size: .
j_call: TRBJ2-6
v_call: TRBV12-3/TRBV12-4

cdr3_nt: TGCAGTGCTAGAGGACACAGGGGATCCTCCTATAATTCACCCCTCCACTTT
cdr3_aa: CSARGHRGSSYNSPLHF
d_call: TRBD1
clone_size: many
j_call: TRBJ1-6
v_call: TRBV20-1

cdr3_nt: TGTGCCAGCAGCTCAAGACTAGCGGGAGTGTACGAGCAGTACTTC
cdr3_aa: CASSSRLAGVYEQYF
d_call: TRBD2
clone_size: many
j_call: TRBJ2-7
v_call: TRBV11-2

cdr3_nt: TGCGCCAGCAGCCAAGGTGCGGCCCTGAACACTGAAGCTTTCTTT
cdr3_aa: CASSQGAALNTEAFF
d_call: .
clone_size: many
j_call: TRBJ1-1
v_call: TRBV4-1

cdr3_nt: TGTGCCAGCAGTACAACTTACACTGAAGCTTTCTTT
cdr3_aa: CASSTTYTEAFF
d_call: .
clone_size: many
j_call: TRBJ1-1
v_call: TRBV2

cdr3_nt: TGTGCCAGCACAGTCGAACGTAATCAGCCCCAGCATTTT
cdr3_aa: CASTVERNQPQHF
d_call: .
clone_size: few
j_call: TRBJ1-5
v_call: TRBV7-8

cdr3_nt: TGCAGCGTTGTTTCCGACTACGAGCAGTACTTC
cdr3_aa: CSVVSDYEQYF
d_call: .
clone_size: .
j_call: TRBJ2-7
v_call: TRBV29-1

cdr3_nt: TGCGCCAGCAGCCAAGTGGGAATTTATAAGGGCCGCAATCAGCCCCAGCATTTT
cdr3_aa: CASSQVGIYKGRNQPQHF
d_call: .
clone_size: .
j_call: TRBJ1-5
v_call: TRBV4-3

cdr3_nt: TGTGCCAGCAGTCGTATGGGGGCGGGAGGTGGGCGGGAGACCCAGTACTTC
cdr3_aa: CASSRMGAGGGRETQYF
d_call: TRBD2
clone_size: .
j_call: TRBJ2-5
v_call: TRBV25-1

cdr3_nt: TGCAGTGCTGCCAAAACAGGGTACCAGAACACCGGGGAGCTGTTTTTT
cdr3_aa: CSAAKTGYQNTGELFF
d_call: .
clone_size: .
j_call: TRBJ2-2
v_call: TRBV20-1

cdr3_nt: TGTGCCATCCACGATAAAGGAGAGACCCAGTACTTC
cdr3_aa: CAIHDKGETQYF
d_call: .
clone_size: .
j_call: TRBJ2-5
v_call: TRBV7-9

cdr3_nt: TGTGCCTGGAGTGTTGTGGGATCCTACGAGCAGTACTTC
cdr3_aa: CAWSVVGSYEQYF
d_call: .
clone_size: .
j_call: TRBJ2-7
v_call: TRBV29-1

cdr3_nt: TGTGCCAGCAGCTTTGAAGGGGCAGCTTTCTTT
cdr3_aa: CASSFEGAAFF
d_call: .
clone_size: .
j_call: TRBJ1-1
v_call: TRBV11-1

cdr3_nt: TGTGCCAGCAGTTTGGCGGGAGTGAGTGAGTACGAGCAGTACTTC
cdr3_aa: CASSLAGVSEYEQYF
d_call: TRBD2
clone_size: .
j_call: TRBJ2-7
v_call: TRBV28

cdr3_nt: TGTGCCAGCAGTCCAACGGGACAGTCATATGGCTACACCTTC
cdr3_aa: CASSPTGQSYGYTF
d_call: TRBD1
clone_size: many
j_call: TRBJ1-2
v_call: TRBV12-3/TRBV12-4

cdr3_nt: TGTGCCAGCAGCATAACGACAGGGAAAGATTCCTACGAGCAGTACTTC
cdr3_aa: CASSITTGKDSYEQYF
d_call: TRBD1
clone_size: many
j_call: TRBJ2-7
v_call: TRBV7-6

cdr3_nt: TGTGCCAGCAGTTCCGGGACAGATATTACTGAAGCTTTCTTT
cdr3_aa: CASSSGTDITEAFF
d_call: TRBD1
clone_size: .
j_call: TRBJ1-1
v_call: TRBV2

cdr3_nt: TGTGCTAGCAGCTTAGTAAACAGGGAAGAGACCCAGTACTTC
cdr3_aa: CASSLVNREETQYF
d_call: .
clone_size: .
j_call: TRBJ2-5
v_call: TRBV7-7

cdr3_nt: TGTGCCATCAGGAAATCAGACCAGAACACCGGGGAGCTGTTTTTT
cdr3_aa: CAIRKSDQNTGELFF
d_call: .
clone_size: .
j_call: TRBJ2-2
v_call: TRBV10-3

cdr3_nt: TGTGCCAGCAGTGAAGGCCCTTCCTCCTACGAGCAGTACTTC
cdr3_aa: CASSEGPSSYEQYF
d_call: .
clone_size: few
j_call: TRBJ2-7
v_call: TRBV2